This T cell receptor (beta chain) was captured by sequencing in a study of blood T cell repertoires in COVID-19. As for the study in general: The study drew acute and convalescent COVID-19 samples from the United States, Italy and Spain. PBMCs, B-cell-depleted T cells, or T cells provided the cDNA or gDNA that made up the material.

With 4 bases clipped from V and 5 bases from J, the junction kept 7 bases outside the gene matches. The CDR3 totals 14 residues. Per germline, CDR1 SGHDN and CDR2 FVKESK. As handled by the study authors: Estimated nucleated cell counts came from reference gene primer amplification. Sequencing used immunoSEQ multiplex PCR; TCRdb keeps in-frame clones, though not all of them. V, J and clone size are those of that table, while D and trimming were read from the DNA. There are approximately 74,000 clones in the sample; 85% to 95% occur only once, and approximately 4.8% lies in the top ten. The specimen sequenced was peripheral blood. This sequence originates from a woman aged 60-75 years with active COVID-19. This chain links TRBV14 with TRBJ2-7, with 8 bases lining up with TRBD2. The CDR3 nucleotides read TGTGCCAGCAGCCGAGACATTAGCGGGAACGAGCAGTACTTC. It yields the protein CASSRDISGNEQYF. Full variable domain (missing parts from reference TRBV14 and TRBJ2-7): EAGVTQFPSHSVIEKGQTVTLRCDPISGHDNLYWYRRVMGKEIKFLLHFVKESKQDESGMPNNRFLAERTGGTYSTLKVQPAELEDSGVYFCASSRDISGNEQYFGPGTRLTVT.